The T cell receptor beta chain under discussion was sequenced for a study of CD8+CD57+ T cells in acquired aplastic anemia. Study details: Isolated CD4+ and CD8+ cells, once sorted, yielded DNA averaging about 3.2 ug.

A word on this clonotype: Its antigen is still unknown.

V lost 0 bases and J lost 4; bases outside the gene matches: 5. CDR1 and CDR2 (germline): DFQATT, SNEGSKA (reference sequence). The CDR3 extends over 14 amino acids. Study results and limitations: Patients had fewer than 35 CD8+ CDR3 sequences in common with controls (the shared set).

Genomic DNA, the template, was used for profiling of the TCR beta VDJ and CDR3. Each CDR3 protein is one row after TCRdb ran MiXCR on the reads. The sample lists under 200,000 distinct CDR3 sequences, around 48% occurring once. Patients sequenced had flow cytometry evidence of CD8+CD57+ cell expansion. Each patient carried a diagnosis of severe acquired aplastic anemia. The rearrangement links TRBV20-1 to TRBJ2-7, with 8 positions matching TRBD1. The sequenced sample was sorted CD4+, CD8+, or CD8+CD57+ T cells (not recorded which) from PBMCs. The TCR originated in a human donor with aplastic anemia. CDR3 region: CSARDRTGLYEQYF. CDR3 DNA: TGCAGTGCTAGAGATCGGACAGGGTTGTACGAGCAGTACTTC.